This T cell receptor (beta chain) was observed in a study of Ad26.COV2.S vaccination and SARS-CoV-2 variants. Across the whole study: The Ad26.COV2.S arm of the COV1001 trial was where the donor was placed.

V lost 2 bases and J 0 bases, leaving 11 bases between the germline ends. Germline-derived CDR1 and CDR2 are SGHRS and YFSETQ. CDR3 length: 15 residues. TCRdb keeps only in-frame clones here, not all; method: immunoSEQ multiplex PCR. Among roughly 350,000 clones, about 86% were seen once, and the ten largest hold approximately 12%. Stated treatment: roughly 20 received Ad26.COV2.S at low or high dose, single or two shots; a few received placebo; per-sample allocation not given. The samples were gathered on day 63 after the first injection of vaccine or placebo. Based in Boston, the donor was an adult of 18-55 years. As its vector, the vaccine had Ad26, which expressed Wuhan-strain SARS-CoV-2 spike.

V is TRBV5-1 and J is TRBJ1-2, with D maybe TRBD1 (6 bases). This specimen was peripheral blood, taken in a trial of Ad26.COV2.S vaccine versus placebo. The clonotype was recovered from a person between 18 and 65 years old who received the Ad26.COV2.S COVID-19 vaccine or a placebo. CDR3 DNA: TGCGCCAGCAGCTTAGGGGACACTACTAACTATGGCTACACCTTC. It translates to CASSLGDTTNYGYTF.